The next 14 T cell receptor beta chains were all read from a single sample in a study of technical replicates of blood from several donors. TCRdb keeps only in-frame clones here, not all; method: immunoSEQ multiplex PCR. The table has about 88,000 clones, around 94% seen once. Specimen: T cells isolated from PBMCs. The receptors here all came from a human donor in good health.

This clone was recorded once. This chain links TRBV12-5 with TRBJ2-4; a weak D match, TRBD1 (5 bases). The germline CDR1 and CDR2 sequences are LGHNT and FRNRAP. Trimming removed 7 bases from V and 0 bases from J, with 19 bases in between. The CDR3 has 17 amino acids. The CDR3 is CASDQGHGQLAKNIQYF. For the CDR3, the DNA is TGTGCTAGTGACCAAGGACACGGACAATTAGCCAAAAACATTCAGTACTTC.

This chain connects TRBV6-1 to TRBJ2-7; 9 bases line up with TRBD2. The CDR3 consists of 15 residues. CDR1 MNHNS and CDR2 SASEGT come from the germline V gene. V shed 6 bases and J 7 bases; nucleotides not matched to a gene: 13. The CDR3 sequence: CASRDIAGALGEQYF. CDR3 DNA: TGTGCCAGCAGGGACATAGCGGGGGCCCTCGGGGAGCAGTACTTC.

This chain connects TRBV4-1 to TRBJ2-7; 10 bases match TRBD2. CDR1 is MGHRA, CDR2 YSYEKL, per germline. The CDR3 covers 17 residues. Trimming removed 3 bases from V and 5 bases from J; junction bases left unmatched: 13. This chain's CDR3 is CASSQPTSGKKWDEQYF. DNA for the CDR3: TGCGCCAGCAGCCAGCCCACTAGCGGGAAAAAGTGGGACGAGCAGTACTTC.

A single count supports this clone. This chain uses TRBV5-1 with TRBJ2-1; D may be TRBD1 (5 bases). This CDR3 has 14 residues. Trimming shortened V by 5 bases and J by 10 bases, and 19 bases separated the two germline ends. Per the germline V gene, CDR1 is SGHRS and CDR2 is YFSETQ. The CDR3 nucleotides are TGCGCCAGCAGTCTGTCGGCAGGGCTTGAGGAGCAGTTCTTC. It is translated as CASSLSAGLEEQFF.

This chain uses TRBV2 with TRBJ1-2; TRBD1 matches at 7 bases. The J segment lost 0 bases and the V segment lost 7 bases, leaving 5 bases of the junction unmatched. CDR1 SNHLY and CDR2 FYNNEI come from the germline V gene. The CDR3 loop spans 14 amino acids. The DNA of the CDR3 is TGTGCCAGCACCCGACAGGGAGCTAACTATGGCTACACCTTC. This encodes CASTRQGANYGYTF. The whole variable domain, filled in from reference TRBV2 and TRBJ1-2, reads EPEVTQTPSHQVTQMGQEVILRCVPISNHLYFYWYRQILGQKVEFLVSFYNNEISEKSEIFDDQFSVERPDGSNFTLKIRSTKLEDSAMYFCASTRQGANYGYTFGSGTRLTVV.

The CDR3 here is CASSKTPSGTGQNQPQHF. The CDR3, as DNA: TGTGCCAGCAGCAAAACCCCCTCCGGGACAGGTCAAAATCAGCCCCAGCATTTT. The gene calls are TRBV21-1 and TRBJ1-5; TRBD1 is taken as the D call from the table, unchecked against the DNA. TRBV21-1 is a pseudogene. This CDR3 region has 18 residues.

CDR3 sequence: CASSFHGGGPNEQFF. The CDR3 nucleotides are TGTGCCAGCAGCTTCCATGGGGGGGGTCCCAATGAGCAGTTCTTC. J is TRBJ2-1 and V is TRBV7-9; 7 nucleotides align to TRBD2. V shed 3 bases, J shed 6 bases, and the junction held 8 bases outside the gene matches. CDR1 SEHNR and CDR2 FQNEAQ come from the germline V gene (reference sequence). The CDR3 length is 15 residues.

V is TRBV2 and J is TRBJ2-5; 8 bases fit TRBD2. V shed 4 bases and J 5 bases; nucleotides not matched to a gene: 9. The CDR3 covers 15 residues. The germline V gene has CDR1 SNHLY and CDR2 FYNNEI. The CDR3, as DNA: TGTGCCAGCAGTGCCGAGTTCGGGGGGGCGGAGACCCAGTACTTC. Residues: CASSAEFGGAETQYF.

This clone was observed once. The chain couples TRBV6-4 to TRBJ1-2, with 9 bases fitting TRBD1. Germline V lookup: CDR1 MRHNA, CDR2 SNTAGT. The CDR3 is 13 residues long. The ends lost 5 bases at V and 6 bases at J; junction bases unmatched: 4. CDR3 amino acids: CASSLQGADGYTF. In DNA, the CDR3 is TGTGCCAGCAGTTTACAGGGGGCGGATGGCTACACCTTC.

The rearrangement links TRBV6-6 to TRBJ1-1, with a tentative D call TRBD1 (6 bases). Trimming removed 6 bases at V and 5 bases at J, with 13 bases between. The length of the CDR3 is 13 residues. The germline V gene has CDR1 MNHNY and CDR2 SVGAGI (reference sequence). As DNA, the CDR3 is TGTGCCAGCAGGCCCCAGGGGAATACTGAAGCTTTCTTT. It specifies CASRPQGNTEAFF.

J is TRBJ1-1 and V is TRBV9; the match to TRBD1 covers 9 bases. This CDR3 has 15 amino acids. V lost 3 bases and J lost 3; bases outside the gene matches: 6. Germline CDR1 and CDR2: SGDLS and YYNGEE. The CDR3 sequence is CASSGTGVADTEAFF. Written as DNA, the CDR3 is TGTGCCAGCAGCGGGACAGGGGTTGCCGACACTGAAGCTTTCTTT. Looking up the rest from reference TRBV9 and TRBJ1-1 gives the full variable domain: DSGVTQTPKHLITATGQRVTLRCSPRSGDLSVYWYQQSLDQGLQFLIQYYNGEERAKGNILERFSAQQFPDLHSELNLSSLELGDSALYFCASSGTGVADTEAFFGQGTRLTVV.

V is TRBV27 and J is TRBJ2-3; D possibly corresponds to TRBD2 (6 bases). CDR3 length: 13 amino acids. V was shortened by 11 bases and J by 3 bases, with 15 bases between the two germline ends. Germline lookup yields CDR1 MNHEY and CDR2 SMNVEV (reference sequence). The CDR3 loop is CAVTGTLTDTQYF. CDR3 DNA: TGTGCCGTAACCGGGACTTTAACAGATACGCAGTATTTT.

V gene TRBV30 combines with J gene TRBJ2-1; D is possibly TRBD2 (5 bases). This CDR3 comprises 14 residues. The V and J ends lost 1 base and 5 bases respectively, with 12 bases between them. Germline V CDR1 and CDR2: GTSNPN, SVGIG (reference sequence). CDR3 nucleotides: TGTGCCTGGAGTGCCGGACTGTCTGACAATGAGCAGTTCTTC. Its translation is CAWSAGLSDNEQFF.

The chain has TRBV6-5 and TRBJ1-1; possibly TRBD1 for D (6 bases). Germline lookup yields CDR1 MNHEY and CDR2 SVGAGI. This CDR3 region has 14 residues. V was shortened by 4 bases and J by 0 bases, with 9 bases between the two germline ends. CDR3 protein: CASSSDSLNTEAFF. As DNA, the CDR3 is TGTGCCAGCAGTTCGGACAGCTTGAACACTGAAGCTTTCTTT.